The sequence of this T cell receptor beta chain was determined in a study of T cell responses to AZD1222 COVID-19 vaccine. The CDR3 covers 18 residues. V was clipped by 1 base and J by 5 bases; unmatched bases: 11. Germline-derived CDR1 and CDR2 are KGHSH and LQKENI. General study findings and limits: Reportedly, nearly half of unique spike TCRs recognized epitopes outside B.1.351/B.1.1.7 mutations. Most donors were white British and more were female, and clonal diversity was possibly underestimated. Only six or seven AZD1222 recipients tested seropositive at baseline. Across the whole spike, CD4 TCRs peaked at regions 160-218 and 743-854.

With regard to this clone: Its antigen remains unidentified.

Assay used: immunoSEQ multiplex PCR; TCRdb lists only in-frame clones, some missing. The top ten clones hold about 3.4% of a sample with roughly 150,000 clones, 88% of them seen once. This chain uses TRBV18 with TRBJ2-3, with 11 bases aligning to TRBD2. This clonotype was obtained from an adult in good health. The sequenced sample was peripheral blood, obtained on day 0 of MenACWY control vaccination. This CDR3 reads CASSPRAGTSGPGDTQYF. The CDR3 DNA reads TGTGCCAGCTCACCACGAGCCGGGACTAGCGGTCCGGGAGATACGCAGTATTTT.